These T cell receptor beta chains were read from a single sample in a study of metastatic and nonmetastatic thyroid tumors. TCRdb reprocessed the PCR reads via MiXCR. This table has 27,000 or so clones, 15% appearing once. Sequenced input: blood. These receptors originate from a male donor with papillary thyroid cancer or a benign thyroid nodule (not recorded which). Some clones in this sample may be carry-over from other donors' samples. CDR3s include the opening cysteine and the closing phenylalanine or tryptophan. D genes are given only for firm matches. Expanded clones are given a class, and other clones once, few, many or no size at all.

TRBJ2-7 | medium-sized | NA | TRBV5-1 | TGCGCCAGCAGCACCGGGACCACCGCTGCGCAGTACTTC | CASSTGTTAAQYF
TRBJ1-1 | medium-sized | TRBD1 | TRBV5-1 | TGCGCCAGCAGCGCGGGGACAGATTGGGACACTGAAGCTTTCTTT | CASSAGTDWDTEAFF
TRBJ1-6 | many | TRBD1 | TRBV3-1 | TGTGCCAGCAGCCAAGGGACAGGGGATTCACCCCTCCACTTT | CASSQGTGDSPLHF
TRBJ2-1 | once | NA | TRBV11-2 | TGTTCCAGCAGCCCCGGCCGGGGGTTGACTGGGAATGATCAGTTCTTC | CSSSPGRGLTGNDQFF
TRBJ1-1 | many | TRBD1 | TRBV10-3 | TGTGCCATCAGACAGGGGGAGGGAATGGACACTGAAGCTTTCTTT | CAIRQGEGMDTEAFF
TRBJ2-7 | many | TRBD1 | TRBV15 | TGTGCCACCAGCAGAGAGTTGGACAGGGTCTACGAGCAGTACTTC | CATSRELDRVYEQYF
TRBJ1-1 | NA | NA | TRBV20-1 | TGCAGTGCTAGCCGCCACAGGGCGATGAACACTGAAGCTTTCTTT | CSASRHRAMNTEAFF
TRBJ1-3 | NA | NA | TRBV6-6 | TGTGCCAGCAGTTACGACAGCTCTGGAAACACCATATATTTT | CASSYDSSGNTIYF
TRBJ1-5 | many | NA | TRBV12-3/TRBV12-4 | TGTGCCAGCAGTTTATCTGGCAATCAGCCCCAGCATTTT | CASSLSGNQPQHF
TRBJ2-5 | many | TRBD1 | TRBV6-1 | TGTGCCAGCAGTCCCCGCGCAGGGGGCTCGTCAGAGACCCAGTACTTC | CASSPRAGGSSETQYF
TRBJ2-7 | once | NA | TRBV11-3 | TGTGCCAGCAGCTTAGAGACAAGCGGTTTTTCCTACGAGCAGTACTTC | CASSLETSGFSYEQYF
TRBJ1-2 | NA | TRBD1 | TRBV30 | TGTGCCTGTAGTCCCCCCGGGACAGCCATAATTCGTGGCTACACCTTC | CACSPPGTAIIRGYTF
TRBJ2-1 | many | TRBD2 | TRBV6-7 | TGTGCCAGCAGTTACATTAGCGGGATGAACAATGAGCAGTTCTTC | CASSYISGMNNEQFF
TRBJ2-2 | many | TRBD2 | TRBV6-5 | TGTGCCAGCAGTACGTCCTGGGGGACTAGCGGGCCTTACACCGGGGAGCTGTTTTTT | CASSTSWGTSGPYTGELFF
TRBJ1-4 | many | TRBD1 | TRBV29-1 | TGCAGCGTAGTTGGGACAGACCGCGGAAAACTGTTTTTT | CSVVGTDRGKLFF
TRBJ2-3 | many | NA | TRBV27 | TGTGCCAGCAGTTTGTTCCCGGGGTCGGCAGGTACGCAGTATTTT | CASSLFPGSAGTQYF